The T cell receptor beta chain under discussion was sequenced for a study of cytomegalovirus exposure and HLA in healthy donors. Findings and limits, study-wide: In a later analysis, TCR beta V- and J-gene trimming was associated with a missense DCLRE1C variant.

Concerning this clone itself: Its specificity is unknown.

Vbeta (60) and Jbeta (13) primers were used in the PCR. Original methodology: Approximately 79 million unique TCR beta chains, around 11 million of them shared, were counted by a later analysis. Data came from immunoSEQ multiplex PCR; TCRdb stores just in-frame clones and leaves some out. The V and J calls and the clone size are those of that table, but D and trimming were determined from the DNA. The sample includes roughly 160,000 clones, around 80% seen only once; the top ten take 2.5% to 4%. V was clipped by 8 bases and J by 2 bases, with 12 bases between them. The CDR3 runs 13 residues. CDR1 and CDR2 (germline): SNHLY, FYNNEI.

The chain couples TRBV2 to TRBJ1-1; D gene ambiguous. The sequenced sample was PBMCs. This TCR came from a woman between 45 and 65 years old in good health and CMV-seropositive. The CDR3: CASSLEGNTEAFF. The CDR3 nucleotides are TGTGCCAGCTCGCTGGAGGGTAACACTGAAGCTTTCTTT.